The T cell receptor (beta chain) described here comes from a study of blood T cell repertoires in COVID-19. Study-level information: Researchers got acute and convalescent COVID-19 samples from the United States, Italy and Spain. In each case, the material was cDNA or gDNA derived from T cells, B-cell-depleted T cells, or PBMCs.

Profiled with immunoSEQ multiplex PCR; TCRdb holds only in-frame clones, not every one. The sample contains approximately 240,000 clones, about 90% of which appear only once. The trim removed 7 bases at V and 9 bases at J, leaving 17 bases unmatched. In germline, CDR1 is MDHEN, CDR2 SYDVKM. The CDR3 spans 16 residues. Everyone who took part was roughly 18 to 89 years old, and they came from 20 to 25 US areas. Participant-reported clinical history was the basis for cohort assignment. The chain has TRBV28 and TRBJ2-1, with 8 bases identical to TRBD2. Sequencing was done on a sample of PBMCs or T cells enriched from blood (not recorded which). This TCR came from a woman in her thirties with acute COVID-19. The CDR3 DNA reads TGTGCCAGCACCCCTCCCCTTGGGCTAGCGGGCGGTGAGCAGTTCTTC. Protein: CASTPPLGLAGGEQFF. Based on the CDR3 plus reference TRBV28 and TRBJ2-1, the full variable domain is DVKVTQSSRYLVKRTGEKVFLECVQDMDHENMFWYRQDPGLGLRLIYFSYDVKMKEKGDIPEGYSVSREKKERFSLILESASTNQTSMYLCASTPPLGLAGGEQFFGPGTRLTVL.